The 32 T cell receptor beta chains below all came from one sample that was sequenced in a study of blood T cells in healthy people across ages. A sample-barcoded 5' primer and a J-beta primer mix were used in a second PCR of about 7 to 11 cycles. TCRdb re-analysed the 5' RACE reads in MiXCR, keeping a single row per CDR3 protein. The top ten clones hold roughly 7.7% of a sample with about 1,400,000 distinct CDR3 sequences, 35% to 45% of them seen once. Sequencing was carried out using blood. These receptors came from a woman aged 18-29 years in good health.

The genes are TRBV7-3 and TRBJ2-3; the D gene could be TRBD1 or TRBD2 (5 bases each). Germline V gene sequence: CDR1 SGHTA, CDR2 FQGTGA. The ends were cut back, 0 bases at V and 4 bases at J, with 17 bases in the middle. The CDR3 spans 17 residues. CDR3 DNA: TGTGCCAGCAGCTTAACGGTAGAGGGGACCAGTGCAGATACGCAGTATTTT. The encoded protein is CASSLTVEGTSADTQYF.

The gene calls are TRBV12-3 or TRBV12-4 and TRBJ1-2, with a tentative D call TRBD1 (5 bases). Trimming cost V 3 bases and J 8 bases, with 13 bases left between them. The CDR3 spans 13 residues. The CDR3 sequence: CASSFSWGFGYTF. DNA for the CDR3: TGTGCCAGCAGTTTCTCCTGGGGGTTCGGCTACACCTTC.

The chain employs TRBV7-2 and TRBJ2-3; D possibly matches TRBD1 or TRBD2 (5 bases each). CDR1 and CDR2 (germline): SGHTA, FQGNSA. The CDR3 has 15 amino acids. V was trimmed by 7 bases and J by 1 base, leaving 15 bases between them. The CDR3 sequence is CASNTRVGGTDTQYF. Written as DNA, the CDR3 is TGTGCCAGCAACACTCGGGTGGGGGGCACAGATACGCAGTATTTT. The variable domain in full, completed from reference TRBV7-2 and TRBJ2-3, reads GAGVSQSPSNKVTEKGKDVELRCDPISGHTALYWYRQSLGQGLEFLIYFQGNSAPDKSGLPSDRFSAERTGGSVSTLTIQRTQQEDSAVYLCASNTRVGGTDTQYFGPGTRLTVL.

The chain is built from TRBV10-3 and TRBJ2-6; the D is unclear. Germline CDR1 and CDR2: ENHRY and SYGVKD. This CDR3 spans 15 amino acids. The germline V and J ends were trimmed by 0 bases and 11 bases, with 14 bases remaining between them. CDR3 sequence reads: CAISESFSRSYVLTF. The CDR3 region has the DNA TGTGCCATCAGTGAGTCTTTTTCCCGGTCTTACGTCCTGACTTTC.

This clonotype turned up a few times. The chain carries TRBV5-6 and TRBJ1-2; the match to TRBD1 covers 8 bases. The CDR3 extends over 11 amino acids. CDR1 is SGHDT, CDR2 YYEEEE, per germline. Trimming removed 3 bases from V and 12 bases from J; junction bases left unmatched: 4. The CDR3 coding sequence is TGTGCCAGCAGCTCCAGACAGGGGAACACCTTC. Encoded protein: CASSSRQGNTF.

This clonotype has just a few counts. The V call is TRBV4-2, the J call TRBJ2-7; D is perhaps TRBD1 or TRBD2 (5 bases each). Germline V gives CDR1 LGHNA, CDR2 YNFKEQ. CDR3 length: 14 residues. Trimming cost V 4 bases and J 0 bases, with 10 bases left between them. CDR3 sequence: CASSRVGTSYEQYF. The CDR3 bases are TGTGCCAGCAGCCGCGTGGGGACCTCCTACGAGCAGTACTTC.

The chain carries TRBV5-6 and TRBJ1-1; the D gene is possibly TRBD1 (5 bases). Trimming took off 4 bases at V and 2 bases at J, with 18 bases between the two ends. The CDR3 runs 16 residues. CDR1 is SGHDT and CDR2 is YYEEEE in the germline V gene. The CDR3 here is CASSGTAGQGNTEAFF. CDR3 sequence (DNA): TGTGCCAGCAGCGGTACGGCTGGGCAGGGAAACACTGAAGCTTTCTTT.

This clonotype was picked up a small number of times. This chain uses TRBV20-1 with TRBJ2-3; TRBD2 is a possible D gene (6 bases). CDR1 and CDR2 from the germline V gene are DFQATT and SNEGSKA (reference sequence). The CDR3 loop spans 17 amino acids. V was trimmed by 0 bases and J by 2 bases, leaving 18 bases between them. CDR3: CSARDLGGLAYTDTQYF. For the CDR3, the DNA is TGCAGTGCTAGAGATTTGGGCGGGCTAGCGTACACAGATACGCAGTATTTT.

The chain carries TRBV10-3 and TRBJ1-1, with a possible D match to TRBD1 (6 bases). V was pared by 3 bases and J by 1 base, with 9 bases between. Germline values: CDR1 ENHRY, CDR2 SYGVKD. The CDR3 is 14 amino acids. DNA for the CDR3: TGTGCCATCAGTGACACGGACAGGAACACTGAAGCTTTCTTT. It is translated as CAISDTDRNTEAFF.

On this clonotype: Given a much more abundant clone one base away, this may be a read error. The chain uses TRBV30 and TRBJ2-1, with D perhaps TRBD2 (6 bases). Germline CDR1 GTSNPN, CDR2 SVGIG (reference sequence). V was pared by 6 bases and J by 3 bases, with 9 bases between. The CDR3 length is 12 residues. The CDR3 nucleotides read TGTGCCTGTAGCGGAAACTACAATGAGCAGTTCTTC. It specifies CACSGNYNEQFF.

This clonotype was seen ten or more times. The rearrangement uses TRBV7-2 and TRBJ2-5, with TRBD2 matching over 7 bases. Judging by the DNA end, TRBJ2-7 fits better; the J call may be wrong. The CDR3 runs 13 residues. Germline V gives CDR1 SGHTA, CDR2 FQGNSA. The CDR3, as DNA: TGTGCCAGCAGGCCCGGGGGGATCTACGAGCAGTACTTC. It yields the protein CASRPGGIYEQYF.

This clonotype was counted only a few times. V usage is TRBV29-1 and J usage is TRBJ2-6, with a tentative D call TRBD1 (6 bases). This CDR3 spans 17 amino acids. From germline, CDR1 is SQVTM and CDR2 ANQGSEA. V lost 1 base, J lost 0 bases, and 13 bases lay in between. The CDR3 coding sequence is TGCAGCGTTGAAGGCCAGGGGCCAGACTCTGGGGCCAACGTCCTGACTTTC. Translating gives CSVEGQGPDSGANVLTF.

This clonotype has just a few counts. The V gene is TRBV6-5, the J gene TRBJ2-5, with D maybe TRBD2 (5 bases). Germline assignment: CDR1 MNHEY and CDR2 SVGAGI. The CDR3 consists of 17 residues. V was trimmed by 0 bases and J by 2 bases, leaving 16 bases between them. The DNA for the CDR3 is TGTGCCAGCAGTTACTCGAGGGTCTCCAACCCACAAGAGACCCAGTACTTC. This encodes CASSYSRVSNPQETQYF.

A remark on this clonotype: One end of the junction varies from germline; a read error may be responsible. The chain uses TRBV7-9 and TRBJ2-1, with TRBD2 matching over 8 bases. Germline V lookup: CDR1 SEHNR, CDR2 FQNEAQ (reference sequence). The CDR3 covers 17 residues. CDR3 loop: CASSHQGGLAFYNGQFF. The CDR3 bases are TGTGCCAGCAGCCACCAGGGCGGACTAGCCTTTTACAATGGGCAGTTCTTC.

This clonotype was observed a few times. V usage is TRBV5-1 and J usage is TRBJ2-3, with D uncertain. Between the trimmed V and J ends, which lost 0 bases and 4 bases, there was a span of 15 bases. The CDR3 extends over 16 amino acids. Germline-derived CDR1 and CDR2 are SGHRS and YFSETQ. CDR3: CASSLAQAYQADTQYF. In DNA form, the CDR3 reads TGCGCCAGCAGCTTGGCCCAGGCCTATCAGGCAGATACGCAGTATTTT.

Only one count was recorded for this clonotype. The J gene is TRBJ1-5, the V gene TRBV20-1; the D is unclear. There are 13 residues in the CDR3. CDR1 DFQATT and CDR2 SNEGSKA come from the germline V gene (reference sequence). The V end was cut by 3 bases, the J end by 6 bases, with 12 bases between. As DNA, the CDR3 is TGCAGTGCTAGGCCCCGTAACGGTCAGCCCCAGCATTTT. It translates to CSARPRNGQPQHF.

The chain combines TRBV2 with TRBJ2-1, with D possibly TRBD2 on 5 matching bases. The J call may not be correct, given that the DNA end is closer to TRBJ2-7. Per the germline V gene, CDR1 is SNHLY and CDR2 is FYNNEI. CDR3 length: 17 residues. The CDR3 nucleotides are TGTGCCAGCAGCCGAACCTTTCTAGGGAGCTCCTACAATGAGCAGTACTTC. This gives the protein CASSRTFLGSSYNEQYF.

This clonotype was found a few times. The gene calls are TRBV6-1 and TRBJ2-1; 8 bases align to TRBD1. V gave up 2 bases and J gave up 1 base; unmatched junction bases: 4. The CDR3 sequence is 16 residues long. Germline assignment: CDR1 MNHNS and CDR2 SASEGT. The CDR3: CASSESGQASYNEQFF. In DNA, the CDR3 is TGTGCCAGCAGTGAATCGGGACAGGCATCCTACAATGAGCAGTTCTTC.

The chain uses TRBV20-1 and TRBJ1-5; D possibly corresponds to TRBD1 (5 bases). This CDR3 comprises 14 residues. V was trimmed by 5 bases and J by 5 bases, leaving 16 bases between them. Germline V gene data show CDR1 as DFQATT and CDR2 as SNEGSKA (reference sequence). The CDR3 here is CSASGGGVHQPQHF. The CDR3 DNA reads TGCAGTGCTTCGGGTGGAGGGGTTCATCAGCCCCAGCATTTT.

This chain connects TRBV10-3 to TRBJ2-1; D is unresolved. The ends were cut back, 3 bases at V and 12 bases at J, with 21 bases in the middle. The CDR3 consists of 15 residues. Germline V CDR1 and CDR2: ENHRY, SYGVKD. In nucleotides, the CDR3 is TGTGCCATCAGTGAACATACGGGTGCCGAGGTAGGGCAGTTCTTC. Protein sequence: CAISEHTGAEVGQFF.

This chain links TRBV6-2 or TRBV6-3 with TRBJ2-7, with D uncertain. The better agreement between TRBJ2-5 and the DNA end casts doubt on the J call. The CDR3 runs 14 residues. Germline loops: CDR1 MNHEY, CDR2 SVGEGT. The CDR3 sequence is CATTPPISRETQYF. The DNA for the CDR3 is TGTGCCACCACACCTCCCATTTCCCGGGAGACCCAGTACTTC.

The chain carries TRBV10-3 and TRBJ1-5, with a weak D call TRBD1 (5 bases). The CDR3 length is 13 residues. Looked up from germline, CDR1 is ENHRY and CDR2 is SYGVKD. V shed 3 bases and J shed 7 bases, with 10 bases lying between them. CDR3 nucleotides: TGTGCCATCAGTGATTCCCAGGGCCAGCCCCAGCATTTT. Translation gives CAISDSQGQPQHF.

The chain employs TRBV5-5 and TRBJ1-1, with D tentatively TRBD1 (5 bases). Trimming shortened V by 2 bases and J by 1 base, and 12 bases separated the two germline ends. The CDR3 has 15 amino acids. Germline CDR1 SGHKS, CDR2 YYEKEE (reference sequence). DNA of the CDR3: TGTGCCAGCAGCTTCTTCCTGACAGAGAACACTGAAGCTTTCTTT. Its protein is CASSFFLTENTEAFF.

This clonotype was counted between two and nine times. The chain joins TRBV20-1 to TRBJ2-3, with D perhaps matching TRBD1 or TRBD2 (5 bases each). Germline lookup yields CDR1 DFQATT and CDR2 SNEGSKA (reference sequence). V was trimmed by 5 bases and J by 0 bases, leaving 12 bases between them. CDR3 size: 14 residues. The CDR3 protein is CSAGGGWSTDTQYF. CDR3 nucleotides: TGCAGTGCTGGTGGGGGATGGAGCACAGATACGCAGTATTTT.

Only a few counts were recorded for this clonotype. J is TRBJ1-4 and V is TRBV25-1; TRBD1 might be the D (5 bases). Germline CDR1 reads MGHDK; CDR2 reads SYGVNS. Trimming removed 2 bases from V and 1 base from J, with 8 bases in between. The CDR3 contains 15 residues. The CDR3 nucleotides read TGTGCCAGCAGTGAACATAGGGGAACTAATGAAAAACTGTTTTTT. It specifies CASSEHRGTNEKLFF.

V and J are TRBV12-3 or TRBV12-4 and TRBJ2-7; the D gene is possibly TRBD1 (5 bases). The CDR3 runs 13 residues. V was pared by 0 bases and J by 6 bases, with 9 bases between. The CDR3 spells CASSLAQALEQYF. The CDR3 DNA sequence: TGTGCCAGCAGTTTAGCACAGGCCCTCGAGCAGTACTTC.

This clonotype has a handful of counts. The chain couples TRBV7-3 to TRBJ2-4; 7 positions match TRBD2. V was pared by 4 bases and J by 6 bases, with 3 bases of the junction left unmatched. The V gene's germline CDR1 is SGHTA and CDR2 FQGTGA. The CDR3 sequence is 13 residues long. In DNA form, the CDR3 reads TGTGCCAGCAGCTGGGGGGAGGGAAACATTCAGTACTTC. Protein sequence: CASSWGEGNIQYF. The full variable domain, with the rest looked up from reference TRBV7-3 and TRBJ2-4, is GAGVSQTPSNKVTEKGKYVELRCDPISGHTALYWYRQSLGQGPEFLIYFQGTGAADDSGLPNDRFFAVRPEGSVSTLKIQRTERGDSAVYLCASSWGEGNIQYFGAGTRLSVL.

V and J are TRBV28 and TRBJ2-7; D tentatively fits TRBD1 or TRBD2 (5 bases each). V was shortened by 10 bases and J by 1 base, with 20 bases between the two germline ends. CDR3 length: 15 amino acids. Germline V lookup: CDR1 MDHEN, CDR2 SYDVKM. CDR3 amino acids: CATTVGATVSYEQYF. In DNA form, the CDR3 reads TGTGCCACTACAGTCGGGGCCACGGTTTCCTACGAGCAGTACTTC.

This chain joins TRBV18 and TRBJ2-7; D is uncertain. The V end lost 3 bases, the J end lost 0 bases, and 15 bases lay between the germline ends. CDR1 and CDR2 from the germline V gene are KGHSH and LQKENI. CDR3 size: 16 residues. CDR3 DNA sequence: TGTGCCAGCTCACCGAATTTAGGGCCCCTCTCCTACGAGCAGTACTTC. It is translated as CASSPNLGPLSYEQYF.

This clonotype has only a few counts. The rearrangement joins TRBV7-2 to TRBJ2-5; D perhaps matches TRBD2 (6 bases). The V end was cut by 5 bases, the J end by 3 bases, with 13 bases between. The germline gives CDR1 SGHTA, CDR2 FQGNSA. CDR3 length equals 14 residues. The CDR3 sequence: CASSRRGLEETQYF. The CDR3 DNA sequence: TGTGCCAGCAGCCGTCGGGGACTGGAAGAGACCCAGTACTTC.

Remarks on this clonotype: It may be a read error: a sequence one base away is much more abundant. The chain combines TRBV6-1 with TRBJ2-1; TRBD2 aligns across 10 bases. Gene TRBJ2-7 matches the end of the DNA better, so the J call may be wrong. This CDR3 contains 16 residues. Germline CDR1 and CDR2: MNHNS and SASEGT. As DNA, the CDR3 is TGTGCCAGCAGGTCACTAGCGGGAAACTCCTACAATGAGCAGTACTTC. This translates into CASRSLAGNSYNEQYF.

This clonotype showed up just once. The genes are TRBV20-1 and TRBJ2-7, with 12 positions matching TRBD2. The germline gives CDR1 DFQATT, CDR2 SNEGSKA (reference sequence). This CDR3 contains 14 residues. Trimming took 5 bases from V and 2 from J; bases not matched to a gene: 4. CDR3 coding DNA: TGCAGTGCTGAGACTAGCGGGGGAACCTACGAGCAGTACTTC. It encodes CSAETSGGTYEQYF.